The sequence of this T cell receptor (beta chain) was determined in a study of vaccination effects on CD4 cells after COVID-19. As for the study in general: Of the BNT162b2 and mRNA-1273 vaccines, participants received two doses of one or the other.

The germline gives CDR1 KGHSH, CDR2 LQKENI. Trimming pared 2 bases from V and 2 bases from J, leaving 12 bases between. The CDR3 loop spans 16 amino acids. Concerning this clone: Its target is unknown.

Sequencing in the ViraFEST assay came after antigen-specific CD4+ T cells had been expanded with viral peptide pools, which were used to stimulate PBMC. Once cultured for approximately 10 days, the cells underwent separation to obtain CD4+ T cells. From March to December 2020, the person had a SARS-CoV-2 infection that was confirmed by PCR. Sequencing was performed with immunoSEQ multiplex PCR; in TCRdb, only in-frame clones are kept and a portion is missing. This table has 24,000 or so clones, under 75% appearing once. Study-wide findings and caveats: Substantial clonal contraction characterized both infection- and vaccine-induced clones late after vaccination.

Sequencing was performed on CD4+ T cells from PBMCs cultured with SARS-CoV-2 spike peptides, taken before COVID-19 vaccination. The sequence came from a human donor who had a prior SARS-CoV-2 infection. The V and J genes are TRBV18 and TRBJ1-4, with unresolved D. The DNA for the CDR3 is TGTGCCAGCTCACCAGTGGGATCCGGCACTAATGAAAAACTGTTTTTT. Amino acids: CASSPVGSGTNEKLFF.